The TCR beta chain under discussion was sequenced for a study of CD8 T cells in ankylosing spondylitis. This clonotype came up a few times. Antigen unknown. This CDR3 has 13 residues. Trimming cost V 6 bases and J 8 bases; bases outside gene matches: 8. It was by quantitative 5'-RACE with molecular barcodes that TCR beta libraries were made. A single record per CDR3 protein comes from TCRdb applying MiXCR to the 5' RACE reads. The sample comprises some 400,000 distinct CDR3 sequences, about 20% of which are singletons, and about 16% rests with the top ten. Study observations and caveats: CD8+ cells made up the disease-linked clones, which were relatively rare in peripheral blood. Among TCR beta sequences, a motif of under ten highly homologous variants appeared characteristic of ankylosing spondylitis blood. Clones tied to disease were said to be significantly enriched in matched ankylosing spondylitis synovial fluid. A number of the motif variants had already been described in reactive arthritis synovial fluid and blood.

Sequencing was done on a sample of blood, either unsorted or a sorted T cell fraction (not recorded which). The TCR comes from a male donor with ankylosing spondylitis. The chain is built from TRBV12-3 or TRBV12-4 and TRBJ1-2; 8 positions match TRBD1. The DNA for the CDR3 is TGTGCCAGCAGGGGGACAGGAGGGGCGGGCTACACCTTC. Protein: CASRGTGGAGYTF.